Presented here are 32 T cell receptor beta chains from one specimen sequenced in a study of shared clonotypes between healthy human individuals. This table comes from immunoSEQ multiplex PCR, and its TCRdb copy is limited to in-frame clones, with some not included. The sample contains some 1 million clones, about 74% of which appear only once. Sequencing input: memory CD4+ T cells sorted from blood. Subset meaning: CD45RA-negative fraction. The source of these receptors is a man between 18 and 29 years old in good health.

The chain recombines TRBV5-8 with TRBJ2-6; D possibly matches TRBD1 or TRBD2 (5 bases each). Germline V gene sequence: CDR1 SGHTS, CDR2 YDEGEE. V gave up 8 bases and J gave up 4 bases, with 28 bases separating them. The CDR3 sequence is 19 residues long. The CDR3 here is CASTLWGPTLKDGANVLTF. The CDR3 DNA sequence: TGTGCCAGTACCCTCTGGGGACCGACTCTGAAAGACGGGGCCAACGTCCTGACTTTC.

This clone was counted once. CDR3 loop: CASSPQLTNTGELFF. CDR3 DNA sequence: TGTGCCAGCAGCCCTCAGCTAACGAACACCGGGGAGCTGTTTTTT. The rearrangement links TRBV6-1 to TRBJ2-2; D gene uncertain. The CDR3 totals 15 residues. Per germline, CDR1 MNHNS and CDR2 SASEGT. Trimming removed 6 bases from V and 0 bases from J, with 11 bases in between.

This rearrangement joins TRBV19 to TRBJ1-1, with D unclear. Deletions cut 6 bases from V and 1 base from J, with 12 bases between. Looked up from germline, CDR1 is LNHDA and CDR2 is SQIVND (reference sequence). This CDR3 is 14 amino acids long. CDR3 coding DNA: TGTGCCAGTAGGCATCGTGAGGAGAACACTGAAGCTTTCTTT. Translated, it gives CASRHREENTEAFF. The full variable domain, completed using reference TRBV19 and TRBJ1-1, is DGGITQSPKYLFRKEGQNVTLSCEQNLNHDAMYWYRQDPGQGLRLIYYSQIVNDFQKGDIAEGYSVSREKKESFPLTVTSAQKNPTAFYLCASRHREENTEAFFGQGTRLTVV.

This rearrangement joins TRBV19 to TRBJ1-2; 10 positions agree with TRBD1. Germline values: CDR1 LNHDA, CDR2 SQIVND (reference sequence). After removal of 4 bases from V and 5 bases from J, the junction contained 7 bases not matched to a gene. The CDR3 has 15 amino acids. CDR3 sequence reads: CASSTPGQGKYGYTF. For the CDR3, the DNA is TGTGCCAGTAGTACACCGGGACAGGGGAAGTATGGCTACACCTTC.

This sequence joins TRBV5-4 and TRBJ2-3; 11 bases are shared with TRBD1. V lost 0 bases, J lost 5 bases, and 2 bases stayed unmatched. Germline V gene sequence: CDR1 SGHNT, CDR2 YYREEE (reference sequence). The CDR3 runs to 15 residues. The CDR3 sequence is CASSLGGTGGDTQYF. In DNA form, the CDR3 reads TGTGCCAGCAGCTTGGGCGGGACAGGGGGAGATACGCAGTATTTT. The full variable domain, rest sourced from reference TRBV5-4 and TRBJ2-3, is ETGVTQSPTHLIKTRGQQVTLRCSSQSGHNTVSWYQQALGQGPQFIFQYYREEENGRGNFPPRFSGLQFPNYSSELNVNALELDDSALYLCASSLGGTGGDTQYFGPGTRLTVL.

A few counts support this clone. CDR3 loop: CASSPPAGKSAEAFF. The CDR3, as DNA: TGTGCCAGCTCACCACCGGCAGGGAAGTCAGCTGAAGCTTTCTTT. J is TRBJ1-1 and V is TRBV18, with D possibly TRBD1 on 5 matching bases. CDR1 and CDR2 from the germline V gene are KGHSH and LQKENI. The CDR3 is 15 residues long. Trimming took off 0 bases at V and 6 bases at J, with 14 bases between the two ends.

As regards this clone: Other DNA sequences from this sample encode an identical CDR3 as well. The chain uses TRBV28 and TRBJ2-7, with 10 bases aligning to TRBD1. Germline assignment: CDR1 MDHEN and CDR2 SYDVKM. The CDR3 is 12 residues long. With V trimmed by 8 bases and J by 6 bases, 4 bases remained unmatched. In nucleotides, the CDR3 is TGTGCCAGCCGGACAGGGGGAAGCGAGCAGTACTTC. It translates to CASRTGGSEQYF.

The rearrangement links TRBV19 to TRBJ2-3; 11 nucleotides agree with TRBD1. Germline assignment: CDR1 LNHDA and CDR2 SQIVND (reference sequence). The CDR3 has 13 residues. J lost 9 bases, V lost 4 bases, and 3 bases had no gene match. The CDR3 sequence: CASSRGQGETQYF. In DNA form, the CDR3 reads TGTGCCAGTAGTAGGGGACAGGGGGAAACGCAGTATTTT.

The chain links TRBV27 to TRBJ2-1; 7 bases agree with TRBD1. There are 14 residues in the CDR3. Unmatched junction bases numbered 6, after V lost 5 bases and J lost 5 bases. The germline gives CDR1 MNHEY, CDR2 SMNVEV (reference sequence). In DNA form, the CDR3 reads TGTGCCAGCAGTCCTGGACAGGTCCACAATGAGCAGTTCTTC. Protein product: CASSPGQVHNEQFF.

V gene TRBV11-2 combines with J gene TRBJ2-7; D is perhaps TRBD2 (6 bases). The CDR3 is 15 amino acids. The V end lost 5 bases, the J end lost 7 bases, and 21 bases lay between the germline ends. CDR1 is SGHAT and CDR2 is FQNNGV in the germline V gene. CDR3 coding DNA: TGTGCCAGCAGCGTCATGCGGGGAGGCCGGACAGAGCAGTACTTC. It translates to CASSVMRGGRTEQYF.

This clone was observed a handful of times. The chain is built from TRBV2 and TRBJ1-4, with TRBD1 matching 7 bases. Trimming took 2 bases from V and 0 from J; bases not matched to a gene: 9. There are 18 residues in the CDR3. CDR1 and CDR2 from the germline V gene are SNHLY and FYNNEI. CDR3 amino acids: CASSERGTDLATNEKLFF. The CDR3 DNA reads TGTGCCAGCAGTGAAAGAGGGACAGATTTAGCAACTAATGAAAAACTGTTTTTT.

This CDR3 reads CASSFRMPNTDTQYF. CDR3 DNA sequence: TGTGCCAGCAGCTTTAGGATGCCAAACACAGATACGCAGTATTTT. V usage is TRBV7-2 and J usage is TRBJ2-3; no reliable D call. V was trimmed by 3 bases and J by 2 bases, leaving 12 bases between them. CDR1 SGHTA and CDR2 FQGNSA come from the germline V gene. The CDR3 contains 15 residues.

The CDR3 is CASSPNRGYGYTF. In DNA form, the CDR3 reads TGTGCCAGCAGTCCCAACAGGGGGTATGGCTACACCTTC. The genes are TRBV28 and TRBJ1-2; 8 nucleotides agree with TRBD1. This CDR3 comprises 13 residues. Germline V gives CDR1 MDHEN, CDR2 SYDVKM. V lost 5 bases to trimming and J lost 5 bases; unmatched junction nucleotides: 4.

The CDR3 DNA is TGCGCCAGCAGCCAAGACCTCAGGTCGGCAACTAATGAAAAACTGTTTTTT. This sequence encodes CASSQDLRSATNEKLFF. The V and J genes are TRBV4-1 and TRBJ1-4; D not resolved. Germline V gene sequence: CDR1 MGHRA, CDR2 YSYEKL. The CDR3 is made up of 17 amino acids. Trimming removed 0 bases from V and 0 bases from J, with 11 bases in between.

The rearrangement uses TRBV2 and TRBJ1-2; possible D gene TRBD1, 5 bases. The V end was cut by 0 bases, the J end by 8 bases, with 13 bases between. The CDR3 covers 14 residues. Germline V gene data show CDR1 as SNHLY and CDR2 as FYNNEI. The CDR3 region has the DNA TGTGCCAGCAGTGAAGCGCCCAGAGGGACCGGCTACACCTTC. This encodes CASSEAPRGTGYTF.

The rearrangement links TRBV9 to TRBJ1-3, with a weak D call TRBD1 (5 bases). The CDR3 has 15 residues. CDR1 SGDLS and CDR2 YYNGEE come from the germline V gene. The V gene lost 4 bases and the J gene lost 3 bases, with 14 bases spanning the gap. The CDR3 DNA sequence: TGTGCCAGCAGCCTTACCGACAGCCTTGGAAACACCATATATTTT. The encoded protein is CASSLTDSLGNTIYF.

CDR3 nucleotides: TGTGCCAGCAGCTTGACAGGGGCGGGAACTAATGAAAAACTGTTTTTT. This sequence encodes CASSLTGAGTNEKLFF. The chain combines TRBV5-4 with TRBJ1-4; 7 nucleotides align to TRBD1. The CDR3 extends over 16 amino acids. V lost 1 base and J lost 1; bases outside the gene matches: 4. Germline CDR1 and CDR2: SGHNT and YYREEE (reference sequence).

The chain couples TRBV19 to TRBJ1-1; D might be TRBD1 (5 bases). V was clipped by 6 bases and J by 11 bases, with 22 bases between them. Germline values: CDR1 LNHDA, CDR2 SQIVND (reference sequence). This CDR3 contains 14 residues. The CDR3 protein is CASSPGPGTVYAFF. In DNA, the CDR3 is TGTGCCAGTAGCCCGGGACCGGGAACTGTGTATGCTTTCTTT.

This clone was seen a single time. Other DNA sequences in this specimen translate into the identical CDR3. The chain has TRBV7-9 and TRBJ2-1; 12 bases match TRBD2. This CDR3 region has 13 residues. V lost 6 bases and J lost 10; bases outside the gene matches: 4. Germline assignment: CDR1 SEHNR and CDR2 FQNEAQ (reference sequence). CDR3 protein: CASRLAGGGEQFF. Written as DNA, the CDR3 is TGTGCCAGCAGACTAGCGGGAGGAGGGGAGCAGTTCTTC.

This chain links TRBV29-1 with TRBJ2-5, with no clear D. The germline V gene encodes CDR1 SQVTM and CDR2 ANQGSEA. The V gene lost 5 bases and the J gene lost 0 bases, with 4 bases spanning the gap. The CDR3 contains 11 residues. CDR3 DNA sequence: TGCAGCGTTCAGTACCAAGAGACCCAGTACTTC. It encodes CSVQYQETQYF.

The rearrangement joins TRBV5-4 to TRBJ1-2, with 7 bases lining up with TRBD1. The germline gives CDR1 SGHNT, CDR2 YYREEE (reference sequence). Germline trimming cut 3 bases from V and 6 bases from J; bases unmatched to any gene: 5. The CDR3 totals 13 residues. The CDR3 loop is CASSSGGGDGYTF. DNA for the CDR3: TGTGCCAGCAGCTCAGGGGGGGGTGATGGCTACACCTTC.

The J gene is TRBJ2-1, the V gene TRBV4-2; no reliable D call. This CDR3 region has 19 residues. The V and J ends lost 0 bases and 6 bases respectively, with 24 bases between them. Germline CDR1 is LGHNA and CDR2 is YNFKEQ. The CDR3 loop reads CASSQDPALWLVFGNEQFF. The CDR3 DNA follows: TGTGCCAGCAGCCAAGATCCGGCTTTGTGGCTTGTCTTCGGCAATGAGCAGTTCTTC.

Of note for this clone: With a much larger clone just one base away, this may be a read error. The rearrangement uses TRBV6-1 and TRBJ1-1; TRBD1 is a possible D gene (5 bases). The germline CDR1 and CDR2 sequences are MNHNS and SASEGT. This CDR3 is 14 amino acids long. The ends were cut back, 5 bases at V and 3 bases at J, with 13 bases in the middle. CDR3 coding DNA: TGTGCCAGCAGTTATCAGGGTAAGGACACTGAAGCTTTCTTT. Translating gives CASSYQGKDTEAFF.

The chain joins TRBV12-5 to TRBJ1-5, with D possibly being TRBD1 (6 bases). Germline CDR1 and CDR2: LGHNT and FRNRAP. This CDR3 is 15 amino acids long. With 5 bases removed from V and 7 bases from J, the gap between germline ends came to 18 bases. The CDR3 loop is CASGPTGRAVQPQHF. DNA for the CDR3: TGTGCTAGTGGTCCTACAGGGAGGGCGGTCCAGCCCCAGCATTTT.

The chain carries TRBV5-8 and TRBJ2-1, with D tentatively TRBD2 (6 bases). The CDR3 spans 14 residues. Trimming removed 6 bases from V and 4 bases from J, with 14 bases in between. Germline V gives CDR1 SGHTS, CDR2 YDEGEE. Here the CDR3 reads CASTGGDSYNEQFF. Here the CDR3 DNA reads TGTGCCAGCACCGGGGGAGACAGTTACAATGAGCAGTTCTTC. The complete variable domain, with remaining parts taken from reference TRBV5-8 and TRBJ2-1, reads EAGVTQSPTHLIKTRGQQATLRCSPISGHTSVYWYQQALGLGLQFLLWYDEGEERNRGNFPPRFSGRQFPNYSSELNVNALELEDSALYLCASTGGDSYNEQFFGPGTRLTVL.

The rearrangement uses TRBV10-2 and TRBJ1-2, with TRBD1 matching over 8 bases. Losses at the gene ends were 2 bases for V and 8 bases for J; bases not matched to a gene: 4. The CDR3 contains 13 residues. Germline V gives CDR1 WSHSY, CDR2 SAAADI. This CDR3 reads CASSEGQGAGYTF. In nucleotides, the CDR3 is TGCGCCAGCAGTGAGGGGCAGGGGGCGGGCTACACCTTC.

The chain carries TRBV5-4 and TRBJ2-7; no clear D. V gave up 3 bases and J gave up 6 bases, with 10 bases separating them. Germline assignment: CDR1 SGHNT and CDR2 YYREEE (reference sequence). The CDR3 length is 12 residues. The CDR3, as DNA: TGTGCCAGCAGCTCCCACCAAGGCGAGCAGTACTTC. It codes for CASSSHQGEQYF.

This clone was recorded a few times. The chain carries TRBV6-5 and TRBJ1-5, with D perhaps TRBD1 (5 bases). The germline CDR1 and CDR2 sequences are MNHEY and SVGAGI. V was trimmed by 6 bases and J by 5 bases, leaving 11 bases between them. The CDR3 has 13 amino acids. As DNA, the CDR3 is TGTGCCAGCAGCGGAGACAGAGATCAGCCCCAGCATTTT. Translating gives CASSGDRDQPQHF.

The CDR3 is CASSPRAVAAAPLHF. The CDR3 coding sequence is TGTGCCAGCAGTCCCCGGGCCGTCGCCGCCGCACCCCTCCACTTT. The rearrangement joins TRBV27 to TRBJ1-6; D is unclear. Trimming took 5 bases from V and 11 from J, leaving 19 bases between them. Germline assignment: CDR1 MNHEY and CDR2 SMNVEV (reference sequence). The CDR3 consists of 15 residues.

The chain combines TRBV4-2 with TRBJ2-1; 8 bases map to TRBD1. This CDR3 has 18 amino acids. Per germline, CDR1 LGHNA and CDR2 YNFKEQ. Germline trimming cut 0 bases from V and 3 bases from J; bases unmatched to any gene: 10. In DNA form, the CDR3 reads TGTGCCAGCAGCCAAGATTTTGGGGGACAGGTCGGCTACAATGAGCAGTTCTTC. Its translation is CASSQDFGGQVGYNEQFF.

The chain carries TRBV5-4 and TRBJ1-2; D not certain. Trimming pared 0 bases from V and 4 bases from J, leaving 13 bases between. This CDR3 is built from 15 residues. CDR1 is SGHNT and CDR2 is YYREEE in the germline V gene (reference sequence). The CDR3 sequence is CASSLGGVGSYGYTF. CDR3 bases: TGTGCCAGCAGCTTGGGAGGAGTAGGAAGCTATGGCTACACCTTC.

This clone was observed once. The CDR3 DNA follows: TGCGCCAGCAGCTTGGGGGGCGCGGGGGAGCAGTACTTC. It codes for CASSLGGAGEQYF. This chain joins TRBV5-1 and TRBJ2-7; the D gene is possibly TRBD2 (6 bases). Trimming left V 0 bases short and J 7 bases short, with 11 bases between. The CDR3 extends over 13 amino acids. Germline CDR1 and CDR2: SGHRS and YFSETQ.